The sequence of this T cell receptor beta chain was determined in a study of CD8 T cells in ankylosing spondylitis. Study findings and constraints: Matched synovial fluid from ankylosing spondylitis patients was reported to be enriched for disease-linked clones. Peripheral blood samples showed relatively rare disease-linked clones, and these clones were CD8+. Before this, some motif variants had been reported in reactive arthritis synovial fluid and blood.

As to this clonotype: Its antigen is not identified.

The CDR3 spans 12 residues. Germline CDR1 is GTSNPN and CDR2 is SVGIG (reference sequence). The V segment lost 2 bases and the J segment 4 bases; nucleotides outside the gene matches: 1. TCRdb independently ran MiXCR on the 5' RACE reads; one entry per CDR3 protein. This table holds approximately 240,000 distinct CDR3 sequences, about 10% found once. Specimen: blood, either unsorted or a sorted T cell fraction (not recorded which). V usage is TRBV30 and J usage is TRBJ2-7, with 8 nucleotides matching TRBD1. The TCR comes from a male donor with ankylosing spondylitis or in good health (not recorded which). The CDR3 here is CAWSTGGYEQYF. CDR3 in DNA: TGTGCCTGGAGTACAGGGGGGTACGAGCAGTACTTC.